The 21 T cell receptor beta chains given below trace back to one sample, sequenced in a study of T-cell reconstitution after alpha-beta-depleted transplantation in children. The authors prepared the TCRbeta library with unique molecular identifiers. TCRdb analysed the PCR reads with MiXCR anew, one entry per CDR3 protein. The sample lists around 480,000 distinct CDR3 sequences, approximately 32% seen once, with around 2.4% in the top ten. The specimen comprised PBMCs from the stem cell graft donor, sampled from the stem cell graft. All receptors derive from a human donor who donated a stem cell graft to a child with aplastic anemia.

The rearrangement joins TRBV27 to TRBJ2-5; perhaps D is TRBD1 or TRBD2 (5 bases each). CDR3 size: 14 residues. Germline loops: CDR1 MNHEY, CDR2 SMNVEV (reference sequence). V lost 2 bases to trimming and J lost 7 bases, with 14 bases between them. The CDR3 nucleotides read TGTGCCAGCAGTTTAAACACCGGGGCTTGGACCCAGTACTTC. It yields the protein CASSLNTGAWTQYF.

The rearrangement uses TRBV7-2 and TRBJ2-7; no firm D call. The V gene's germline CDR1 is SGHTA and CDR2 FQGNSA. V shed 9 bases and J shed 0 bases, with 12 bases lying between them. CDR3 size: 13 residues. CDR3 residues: CASSDASSYEQYF. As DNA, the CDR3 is TGTGCCAGTTCGGACGCCAGCTCCTACGAGCAGTACTTC.

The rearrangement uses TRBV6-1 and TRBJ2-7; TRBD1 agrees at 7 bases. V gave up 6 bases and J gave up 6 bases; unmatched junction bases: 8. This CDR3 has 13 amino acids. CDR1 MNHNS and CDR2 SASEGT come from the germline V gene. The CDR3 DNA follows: TGTGCCAGCAGCGACAGGGCTTCGGGCGAGCAGTACGTC. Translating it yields CASSDRASGEQYV.

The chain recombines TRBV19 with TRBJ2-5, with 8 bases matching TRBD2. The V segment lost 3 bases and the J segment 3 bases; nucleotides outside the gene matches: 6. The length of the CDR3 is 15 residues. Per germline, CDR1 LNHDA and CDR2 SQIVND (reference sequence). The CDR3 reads CASSMRGAPEETQYF. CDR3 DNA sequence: TGTGCCAGTAGTATGCGGGGGGCCCCAGAAGAGACCCAGTACTTC.

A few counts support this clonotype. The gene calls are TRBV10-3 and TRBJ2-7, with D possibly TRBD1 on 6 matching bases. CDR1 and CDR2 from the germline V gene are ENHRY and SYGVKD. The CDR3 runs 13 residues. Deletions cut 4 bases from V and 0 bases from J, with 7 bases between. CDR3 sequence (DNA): TGTGCCATCAGTGGACAGGCCTCCTACGAGCAGTACTTC. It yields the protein CAISGQASYEQYF.

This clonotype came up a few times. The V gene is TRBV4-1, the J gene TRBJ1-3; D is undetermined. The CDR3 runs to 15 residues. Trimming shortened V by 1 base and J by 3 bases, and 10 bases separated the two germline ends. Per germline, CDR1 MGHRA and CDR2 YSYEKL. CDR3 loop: CASSQGPGNGNTIYF. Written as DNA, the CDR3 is TGCGCCAGCAGCCAAGGTCCGGGCAATGGAAACACCATATATTTT.

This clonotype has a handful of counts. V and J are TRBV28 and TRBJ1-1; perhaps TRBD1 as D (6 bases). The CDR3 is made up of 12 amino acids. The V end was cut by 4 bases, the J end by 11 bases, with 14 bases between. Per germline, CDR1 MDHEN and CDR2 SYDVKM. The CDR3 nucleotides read TGTGCCAGCAGTTCGAACAGGGAAAGGGCTTTCTTT. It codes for CASSSNRERAFF.

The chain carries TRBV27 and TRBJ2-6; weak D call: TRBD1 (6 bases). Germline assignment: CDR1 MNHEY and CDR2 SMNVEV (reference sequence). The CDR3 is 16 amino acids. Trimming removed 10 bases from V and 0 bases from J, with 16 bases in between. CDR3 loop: CATQQGHSSGANVLTF. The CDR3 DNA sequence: TGTGCCACCCAACAGGGCCATAGCTCTGGGGCCAACGTCCTGACTTTC.

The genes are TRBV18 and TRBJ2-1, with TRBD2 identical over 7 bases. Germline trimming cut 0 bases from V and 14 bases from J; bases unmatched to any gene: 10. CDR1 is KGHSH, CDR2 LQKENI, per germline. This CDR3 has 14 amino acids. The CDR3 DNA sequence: TGTGCCAGCTCACCACCGGGTTTAGCTCGGGGGGAGTTCTTC. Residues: CASSPPGLARGEFF.

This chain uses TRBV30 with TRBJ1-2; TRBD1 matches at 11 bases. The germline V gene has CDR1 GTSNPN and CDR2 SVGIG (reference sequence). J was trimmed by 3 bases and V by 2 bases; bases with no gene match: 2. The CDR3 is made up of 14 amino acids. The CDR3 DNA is TGTGCCTGGAGTCCGGGACAGGGGGACTATGGCTACACCTTC. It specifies CAWSPGQGDYGYTF.

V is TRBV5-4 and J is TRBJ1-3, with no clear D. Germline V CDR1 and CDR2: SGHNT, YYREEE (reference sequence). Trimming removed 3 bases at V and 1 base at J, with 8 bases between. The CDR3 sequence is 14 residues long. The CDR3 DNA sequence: TGTGCCAGCAGCTATCGGGATTCTGGAAACACCATATATTTT. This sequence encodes CASSYRDSGNTIYF. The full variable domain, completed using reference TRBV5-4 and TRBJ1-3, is ETGVTQSPTHLIKTRGQQVTLRCSSQSGHNTVSWYQQALGQGPQFIFQYYREEENGRGNFPPRFSGLQFPNYSSELNVNALELDDSALYLCASSYRDSGNTIYFGEGSWLTVV.

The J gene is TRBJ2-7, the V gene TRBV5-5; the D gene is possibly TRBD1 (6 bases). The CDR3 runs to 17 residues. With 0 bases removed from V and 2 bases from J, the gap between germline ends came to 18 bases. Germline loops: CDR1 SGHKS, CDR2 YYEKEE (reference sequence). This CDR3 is CASSLAFWTASTYEQYV. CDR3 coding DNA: TGTGCCAGCAGCTTGGCCTTTTGGACAGCATCGACCTACGAGCAGTACGTC.

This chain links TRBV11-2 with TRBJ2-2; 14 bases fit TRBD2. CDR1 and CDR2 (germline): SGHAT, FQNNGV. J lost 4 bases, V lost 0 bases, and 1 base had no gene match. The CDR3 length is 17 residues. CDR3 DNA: TGTGCCAGCAGCTTAGATGGGACTAGCGGGAGCACCGGGGAGCTGTTTTTT. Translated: CASSLDGTSGSTGELFF.

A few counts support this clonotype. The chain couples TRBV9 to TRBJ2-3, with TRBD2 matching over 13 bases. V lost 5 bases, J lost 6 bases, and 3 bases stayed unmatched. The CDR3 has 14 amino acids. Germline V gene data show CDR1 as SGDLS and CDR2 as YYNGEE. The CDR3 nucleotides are TGTGCCAGCAGTACTAGCGGGAGGGGGGATACGCAGTATTTT. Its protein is CASSTSGRGDTQYF. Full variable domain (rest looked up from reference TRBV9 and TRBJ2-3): DSGVTQTPKHLITATGQRVTLRCSPRSGDLSVYWYQQSLDQGLQFLIQYYNGEERAKGNILERFSAQQFPDLHSELNLSSLELGDSALYFCASSTSGRGDTQYFGPGTRLTVL.

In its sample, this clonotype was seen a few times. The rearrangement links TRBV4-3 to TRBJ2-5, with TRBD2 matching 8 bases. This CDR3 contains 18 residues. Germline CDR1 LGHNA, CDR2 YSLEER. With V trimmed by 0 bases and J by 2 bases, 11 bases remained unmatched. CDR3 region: CASSQDNMAGGRQETQYF. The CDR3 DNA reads TGCGCCAGCAGCCAAGATAATATGGCGGGAGGTCGACAAGAGACCCAGTACTTC.

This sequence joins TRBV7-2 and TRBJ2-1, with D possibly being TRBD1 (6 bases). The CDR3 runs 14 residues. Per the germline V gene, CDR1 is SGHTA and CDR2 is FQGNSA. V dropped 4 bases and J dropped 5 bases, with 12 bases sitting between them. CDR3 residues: CASSSQRGNNEQFF. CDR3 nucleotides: TGTGCCAGCAGCTCTCAAAGGGGGAACAATGAGCAGTTCTTC. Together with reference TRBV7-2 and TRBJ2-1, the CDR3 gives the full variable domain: GAGVSQSPSNKVTEKGKDVELRCDPISGHTALYWYRQSLGQGLEFLIYFQGNSAPDKSGLPSDRFSAERTGGSVSTLTIQRTQQEDSAVYLCASSSQRGNNEQFFGPGTRLTVL.

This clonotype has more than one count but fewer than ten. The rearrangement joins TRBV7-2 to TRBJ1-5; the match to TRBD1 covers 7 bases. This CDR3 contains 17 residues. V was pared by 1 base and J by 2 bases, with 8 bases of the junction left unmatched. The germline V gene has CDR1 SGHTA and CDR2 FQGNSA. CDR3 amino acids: CASSLGRQGWGNQPQHF. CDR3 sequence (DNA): TGTGCCAGCAGCTTAGGGCGACAGGGTTGGGGCAATCAGCCCCAGCATTTT.

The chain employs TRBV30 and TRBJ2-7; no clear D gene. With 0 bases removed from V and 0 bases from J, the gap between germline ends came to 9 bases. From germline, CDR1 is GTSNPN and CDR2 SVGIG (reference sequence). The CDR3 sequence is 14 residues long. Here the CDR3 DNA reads TGTGCCTGGAGTGTACATTCGAGCTCCTACGAGCAGTACTTC. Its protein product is CAWSVHSSSYEQYF.

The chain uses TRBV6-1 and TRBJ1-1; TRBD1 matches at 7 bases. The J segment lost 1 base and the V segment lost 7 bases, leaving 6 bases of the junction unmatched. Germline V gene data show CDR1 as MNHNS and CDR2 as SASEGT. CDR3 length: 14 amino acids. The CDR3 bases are TGTGCCAGCACTCAGGGGACAGCGAACACTGAAGCTTTCTTT. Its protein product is CASTQGTANTEAFF.

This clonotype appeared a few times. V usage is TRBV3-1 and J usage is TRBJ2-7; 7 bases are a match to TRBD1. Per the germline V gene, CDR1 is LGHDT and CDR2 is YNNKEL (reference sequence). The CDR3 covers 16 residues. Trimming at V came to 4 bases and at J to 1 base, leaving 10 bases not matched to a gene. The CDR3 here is CASSRAQGTLSYEQYF. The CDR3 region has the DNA TGTGCCAGCAGCCGAGCACAGGGGACCTTATCCTACGAGCAGTACTTC.

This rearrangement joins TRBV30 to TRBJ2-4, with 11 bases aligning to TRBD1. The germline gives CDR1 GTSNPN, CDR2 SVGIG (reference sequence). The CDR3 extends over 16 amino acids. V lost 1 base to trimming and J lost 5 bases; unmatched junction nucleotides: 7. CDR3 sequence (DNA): TGTGCCTGGAGTGCAACTCGGACAGGGGGCGAAAACATTCAGTACTTC. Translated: CAWSATRTGGENIQYF.